A selection of T cell receptor beta chains follows, all from one sample in a study of control samples from healthy donors and cancer patients. Profiled with immunoSEQ multiplex PCR; TCRdb holds only in-frame clones, not every one. The sample lists 170,000 or so clones; nearly 90% were seen once. Sequenced material: blood. The receptors here all came from a woman in her fifties or sixties in good health. Both conserved end residues are part of each CDR3. D genes are given only for firm matches. Size tells how often a clone was seen (once, few, many) or the class of an expanded clone, and some rows leave it out.

>TRBV7-2|TRBJ2-1|.|once
CASSSVNFKEQFF
TGTGCCAGCAGCTCTGTTAACTTTAAGGAGCAGTTCTTC
>TRBV6-5|TRBJ1-1|.|.
CASRSPQGRAFF
TGTGCCAGCAGATCCCCGCAGGGTAGGGCTTTCTTT
>TRBV30|TRBJ1-5|TRBD1|.
CAWRKRGQGWNQPQHF
TGTGCCTGGAGGAAAAGGGGACAGGGATGGAATCAGCCCCAGCATTTT
>TRBV6-2/TRBV6-3|TRBJ2-1|.|.
CASSGGLHSYNEQFF
TGTGCCAGCAGTGGGGGACTCCACTCCTACAATGAGCAGTTCTTC
>TRBV5-1|TRBJ1-2|.|.
CASSSGTGSVYGYTF
TGCGCCAGCAGCTCCGGTACGGGCTCGGTCTATGGCTACACCTTC
>TRBV6-6|TRBJ1-6|TRBD1|.
CASSYLDRGSSPLHF
TGTGCCAGCAGTTACCTGGACAGGGGGTCTTCACCCCTCCACTTT
>TRBV14|TRBJ1-2|.|.
CASSQDTWAGYTF
TGTGCCAGCAGCCAAGATACGTGGGCCGGCTACACCTTC
>TRBV5-1|TRBJ1-6|.|.
CASSLATANSPLHF
TGCGCCAGCAGCTTGGCAACGGCTAATTCACCCCTCCACTTT
>TRBV5-5|TRBJ1-5|.|.
CASSSDRYNQPQHF
TGTGCCAGCAGCTCAGACCGTTACAATCAGCCCCAGCATTTT
>TRBV20-1|TRBJ1-2|TRBD1|.
CSASKGQGVGYGYTF
TGCAGTGCTAGTAAGGGACAGGGGGTCGGCTATGGCTACACCTTC
>TRBV9|TRBJ1-1|.|.
CASSVMGGNTEAFF
TGTGCCAGCAGCGTAATGGGCGGAAACACTGAAGCTTTCTTT
>TRBV19|TRBJ2-7|TRBD1|.
CASSLGTGQAYEQYF
TGTGCCAGTAGTCTTGGGACAGGCCAAGCCTACGAGCAGTACTTC
>TRBV6-6|TRBJ1-1|.|.
CASSPTPGSGLNTEAFF
TGTGCCAGCAGTCCCACGCCCGGGTCGGGTCTGAACACTGAAGCTTTCTTT
>TRBV19|TRBJ2-7|TRBD1|once
CASSMLTGGTYEQYF
TGTGCCAGTAGTATGCTGACAGGGGGAACCTACGAGCAGTACTTC
>TRBV28|TRBJ1-4|.|.
CASEEEKLFF
TGTGCCAGCGAAGAGGAAAAACTGTTTTTT
>TRBV10-3|TRBJ2-1|.|.
CAISELVGVNEQFF
TGTGCCATCAGTGAGTTAGTGGGAGTCAATGAGCAGTTCTTC
>TRBV24-1|TRBJ2-1|.|.
CATSDAGPRGNEQFF
TGTGCCACCAGTGACGCGGGCCCACGAGGAAATGAGCAGTTCTTC
>TRBV24-1|TRBJ1-5|.|few
CATQRNQPQHF
TGTGCCACACAGCGCAATCAGCCCCAGCATTTT
>TRBV7-2|TRBJ1-1|.|once
CASSIPPNTEAFF
TGTGCCAGCAGCATACCACCGAACACTGAAGCTTTCTTT
>TRBV5-1|TRBJ2-2|.|.
CASREAGQGDGELFF
TGCGCCAGCAGAGAAGCGGGTCAAGGAGACGGGGAGCTGTTTTTT
>TRBV5-4|TRBJ1-1|.|.
CASRQQAESEAFF
TGTGCCAGCAGACAGCAGGCCGAATCGGAGGCTTTCTTT
>TRBV4-1|TRBJ2-3|.|.
CASSPQDSNTDTQYF
TGCGCCAGCAGCCCCCAGGACAGTAACACAGATACGCAGTATTTT
>TRBV6-5|TRBJ1-3|.|.
CASRSAAGSGNTIYF
TGTGCCAGTCGGTCGGCGGCGGGCTCTGGAAACACCATATATTTT
>TRBV28|TRBJ1-4|.|few
CASSSAGGASEKLFF
TGTGCCAGCAGTTCTGCGGGGGGGGCCAGTGAAAAACTGTTTTTT
>TRBV9|TRBJ2-5|TRBD1|.
CASSPTGEETQYF
TGTGCCAGCAGCCCTACAGGGGAAGAGACCCAGTACTTC
>TRBV24-1|TRBJ2-1|TRBD2|.
CATSGLAGGRYNEQFF
TGTGCCACCTCTGGACTAGCGGGGGGCCGATACAATGAGCAGTTCTTC
>TRBV11-3|TRBJ1-1|.|.
CASSLMGGDEAFF
TGTGCCAGCAGCTTAATGGGGGGGGATGAAGCTTTCTTT
>TRBV9|TRBJ1-2|.|.
CASTKTGDGYGYTF
TGTGCCAGTACCAAAACAGGCGACGGCTATGGCTACACCTTC
>TRBV25-1|TRBJ2-5|.|.
CASSELSLGETQYF
TGTGCCAGCAGTGAACTGTCATTAGGGGAGACCCAGTACTTC
>TRBV5-6|TRBJ2-1|TRBD2|.
CASSWGGTSYEQFF
TGTGCCAGCAGCTGGGGGGGAACTAGCTATGAGCAGTTCTTC
>TRBV7-2|TRBJ1-1|.|.
CASSLELGEAFF
TGTGCCAGCAGCTTAGAACTGGGTGAAGCTTTCTTT
>TRBV7-9|TRBJ2-7|.|.
CASSLTGTLRYEQYF
TGTGCCAGCAGCTTAACCGGGACCCTGCGCTACGAGCAGTACTTC
>TRBV5-1|TRBJ2-7|.|.
CASSITSSYEQYF
TGCGCCAGCAGTATTACTAGCTCCTACGAGCAGTACTTC
>TRBV5-4|TRBJ2-3|TRBD1|few
CASSYQGGGEDTQYF
TGTGCCAGCAGTTATCAAGGGGGCGGAGAAGATACGCAGTATTTT
>TRBV19|TRBJ2-1|.|.
CASMAPSVYNEQFF
TGTGCCTCCATGGCACCAAGCGTCTACAATGAGCAGTTCTTC
>TRBV9|TRBJ1-6|.|.
CARGGGEPYNSPLHF
TGTGCCCGCGGGGGGGGCGAGCCCTATAATTCACCCCTCCACTTT
>TRBV6-4|TRBJ1-2|.|.
CASSQEGGGYGYTF
TGTGCCAGCAGTCAAGAAGGGGGGGGCTACGGCTACACCTTC
>TRBV15|TRBJ1-1|.|.
CATSRVGNTEAFF
TGTGCCACCAGCAGAGTAGGGAACACTGAAGCTTTCTTT
>TRBV19|TRBJ2-7|TRBD2|.
CASSIGGTSGSYEQYF
TGTGCCAGTAGTATAGGCGGGACTAGCGGATCCTACGAGCAGTACTTC
>TRBV11-2|TRBJ2-7|.|.
CASSLDPTGFLYYEQYF
TGTGCCAGCAGCTTAGACCCGACAGGATTTCTATATTACGAGCAGTACTTC
>TRBV11-2|TRBJ2-7|TRBD1|.
CASSFGTGGAEQYF
TGTGCCAGCAGCTTCGGAACAGGGGGCGCCGAGCAGTACTTC
>TRBV5-8|TRBJ2-1|TRBD2|few
CASSRPLLAGGSLFF
TGTGCCAGCAGCAGGCCATTACTAGCGGGAGGTTCGCTGTTCTTC
>TRBV19|TRBJ1-6|.|.
CASCLGGNSPLHF
TGTGCCAGTTGCTTGGGGGGTAATTCACCCCTCCACTTT
>TRBV7-7|TRBJ2-1|.|once
CASSLNPSNYNEQFF
TGTGCTAGCAGCTTAAACCCTTCCAACTACAATGAGCAGTTCTTC
>TRBV9|TRBJ2-3|TRBD2|.
CASSAGGGTSTDTQYF
TGTGCCAGCAGCGCTGGGGGGGGAACTAGCACAGATACGCAGTATTTT
>TRBV6-4|TRBJ1-2|TRBD1|once
CASSLDRALRGYTF
TGTGCCAGCAGCCTCGACAGGGCTCTGCGGGGCTACACCTTC
>TRBV21-1|TRBJ1-3|.|.
CASSKDRWHLDTIYF
TGTGCCAGCAGCAAAGACAGGTGGCACCTGGACACCATATATTTT
>TRBV19|TRBJ2-7|.|.
CALTGGRAHEQYF
TGTGCCTTAACAGGGGGGAGGGCCCACGAGCAGTACTTC
>TRBV6-6|TRBJ2-1|.|.
CASTRGSKGQFF
TGTGCCAGCACTCGAGGGAGCAAGGGGCAGTTCTTC
>TRBV4-2|TRBJ2-2|.|.
CASSQDPAGRNTGELFF
TGTGCCAGCAGCCAAGATCCAGCGGGCCGGAACACCGGGGAGCTGTTTTTT
>TRBV6-1|TRBJ1-6|.|few
CASSEAGNSPLHF
TGTGCCAGCAGTGAAGCTGGGAATTCACCCCTCCACTTT
>TRBV9|TRBJ2-2|.|.
CASSVRSEIRELFF
TGTGCCAGCAGCGTTAGGTCTGAAATTCGGGAGCTGTTTTTT
>TRBV20-1|TRBJ1-1|TRBD1|.
CSAKGTAEAFF
TGCAGTGCTAAGGGGACAGCTGAAGCTTTCTTT
>TRBV5-5|TRBJ1-2|.|once
CASSLGGNYGYTF
TGTGCCAGCAGCTTGGGAGGGAACTATGGCTACACCTTC
>TRBV7-3|TRBJ2-2|.|.
CASSLTGTRNTGELFF
TGTGCCAGCAGCTTGACCGGGACGAGAAACACCGGGGAGCTGTTTTTT
>TRBV7-9|TRBJ1-5|.|.
CASSLGQSNQPQHF
TGTGCCAGCAGCTTAGGGCAGAGCAATCAGCCCCAGCATTTT
>TRBV28|TRBJ2-5|TRBD2|.
CASSGGGSGAETQYF
TGTGCCAGCAGTGGGGGTGGTAGCGGGGCAGAGACCCAGTACTTC